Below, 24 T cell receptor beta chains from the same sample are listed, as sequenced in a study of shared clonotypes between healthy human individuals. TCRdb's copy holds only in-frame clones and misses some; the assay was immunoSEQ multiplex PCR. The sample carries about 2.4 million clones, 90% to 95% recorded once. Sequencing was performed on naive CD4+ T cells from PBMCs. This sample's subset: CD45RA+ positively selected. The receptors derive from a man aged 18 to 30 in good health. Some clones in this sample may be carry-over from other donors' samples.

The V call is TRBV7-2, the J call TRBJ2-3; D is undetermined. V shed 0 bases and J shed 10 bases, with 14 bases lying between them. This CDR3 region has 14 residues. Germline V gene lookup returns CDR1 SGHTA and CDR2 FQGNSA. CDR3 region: CASSLAGRRLAQYF. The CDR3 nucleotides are TGTGCCAGCAGCTTAGCGGGCCGTCGTTTGGCGCAGTATTTT.

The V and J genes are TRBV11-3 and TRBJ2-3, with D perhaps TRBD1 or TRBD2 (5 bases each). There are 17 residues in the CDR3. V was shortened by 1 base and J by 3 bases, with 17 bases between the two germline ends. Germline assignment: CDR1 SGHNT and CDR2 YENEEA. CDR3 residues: CASSLGWGSGLTDTQYF. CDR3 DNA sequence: TGTGCCAGCAGCTTAGGATGGGGGAGTGGATTGACAGATACGCAGTATTTT.

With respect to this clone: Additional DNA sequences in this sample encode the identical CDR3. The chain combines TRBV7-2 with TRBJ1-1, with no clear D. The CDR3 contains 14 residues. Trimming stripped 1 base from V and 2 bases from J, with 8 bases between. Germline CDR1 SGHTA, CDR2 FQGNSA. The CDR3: CASSLGPANTEAFF. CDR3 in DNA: TGTGCCAGCAGCTTAGGGCCAGCCAACACTGAAGCTTTCTTT.

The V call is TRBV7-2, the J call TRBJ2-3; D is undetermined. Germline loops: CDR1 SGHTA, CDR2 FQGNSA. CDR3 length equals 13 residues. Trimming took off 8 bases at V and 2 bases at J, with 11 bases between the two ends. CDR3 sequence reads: CASPPSSTDTQYF. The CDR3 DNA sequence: TGTGCCAGCCCTCCTAGTTCCACAGATACGCAGTATTTT.

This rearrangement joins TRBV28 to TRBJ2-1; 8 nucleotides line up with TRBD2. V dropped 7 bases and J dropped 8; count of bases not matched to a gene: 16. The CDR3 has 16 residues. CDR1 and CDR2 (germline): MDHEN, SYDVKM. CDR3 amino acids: CASTSSSSGYEDEQFF. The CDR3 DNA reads TGTGCCAGCACCTCTAGTTCTAGCGGGTATGAGGATGAGCAGTTCTTC.

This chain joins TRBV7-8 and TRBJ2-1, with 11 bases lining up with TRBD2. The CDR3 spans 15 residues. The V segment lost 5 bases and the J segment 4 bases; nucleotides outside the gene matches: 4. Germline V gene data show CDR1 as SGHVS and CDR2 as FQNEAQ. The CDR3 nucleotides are TGTGCCAGCAGCCGTGGGACTAGCGGTTACAATGAGCAGTTCTTC. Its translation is CASSRGTSGYNEQFF.

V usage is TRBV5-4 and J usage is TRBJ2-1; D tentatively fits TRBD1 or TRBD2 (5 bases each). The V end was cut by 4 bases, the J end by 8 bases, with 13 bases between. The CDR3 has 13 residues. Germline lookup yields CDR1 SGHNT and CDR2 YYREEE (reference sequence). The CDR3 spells CASSRARDHEQFF. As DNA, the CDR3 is TGTGCCAGCAGCCGTGCCAGGGACCATGAGCAGTTCTTC.

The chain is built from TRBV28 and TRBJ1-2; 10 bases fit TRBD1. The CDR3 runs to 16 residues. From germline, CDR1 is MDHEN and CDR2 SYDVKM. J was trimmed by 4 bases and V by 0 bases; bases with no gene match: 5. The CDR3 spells CASSLWTGGTPYGYTF. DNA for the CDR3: TGTGCCAGCAGTTTATGGACAGGGGGCACCCCCTATGGCTACACCTTC.

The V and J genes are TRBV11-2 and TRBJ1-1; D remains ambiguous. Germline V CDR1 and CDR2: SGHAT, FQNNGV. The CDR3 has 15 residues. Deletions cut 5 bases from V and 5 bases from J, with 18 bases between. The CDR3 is CASSRWEGRKTEAFF. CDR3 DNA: TGTGCCAGCAGCCGCTGGGAAGGCCGAAAAACTGAAGCTTTCTTT.

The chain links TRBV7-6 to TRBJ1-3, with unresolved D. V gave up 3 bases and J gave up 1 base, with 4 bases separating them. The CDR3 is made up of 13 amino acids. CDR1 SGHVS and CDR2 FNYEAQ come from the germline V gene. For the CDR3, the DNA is TGTGCCAGCAGCTTCGGGTCTGGAAACACCATATATTTT. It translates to CASSFGSGNTIYF.

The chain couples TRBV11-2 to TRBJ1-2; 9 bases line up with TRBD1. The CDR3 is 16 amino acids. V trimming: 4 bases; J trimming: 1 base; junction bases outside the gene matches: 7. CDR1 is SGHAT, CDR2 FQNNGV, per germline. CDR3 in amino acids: CASSSRTGVGNYGYTF. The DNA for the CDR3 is TGTGCCAGCAGCTCACGGACAGGGGTCGGTAACTATGGCTACACCTTC.

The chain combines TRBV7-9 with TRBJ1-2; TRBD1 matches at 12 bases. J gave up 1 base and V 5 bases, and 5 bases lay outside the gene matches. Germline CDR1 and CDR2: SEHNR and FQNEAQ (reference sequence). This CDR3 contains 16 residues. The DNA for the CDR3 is TGTGCCAGCAGCCAGGGACAGGGGGCTTATAACTATGGCTACACCTTC. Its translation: CASSQGQGAYNYGYTF. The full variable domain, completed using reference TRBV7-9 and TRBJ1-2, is DTGVSQNPRHKITKRGQNVTFRCDPISEHNRLYWYRQTLGQGPEFLTYFQNEAQLEKSRLLSDRFSAERPKGSFSTLEIQRTEQGDSAMYLCASSQGQGAYNYGYTFGSGTRLTVV.

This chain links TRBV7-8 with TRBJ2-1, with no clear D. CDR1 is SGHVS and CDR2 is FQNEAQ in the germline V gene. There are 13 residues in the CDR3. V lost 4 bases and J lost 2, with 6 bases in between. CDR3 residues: CASSSSTYNEQFF. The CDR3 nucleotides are TGTGCCAGCAGCTCCTCGACCTACAATGAGCAGTTCTTC.

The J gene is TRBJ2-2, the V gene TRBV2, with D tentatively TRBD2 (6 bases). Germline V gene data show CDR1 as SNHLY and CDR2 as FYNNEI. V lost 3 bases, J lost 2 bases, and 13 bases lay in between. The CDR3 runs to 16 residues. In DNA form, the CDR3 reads TGTGCCAGCAGTGAGGAGGGACTCCCCAACACCGGGGAGCTGTTTTTT. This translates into CASSEEGLPNTGELFF.

The CDR3 here is CASSLIGQGRETQYF. The CDR3 DNA reads TGCGCCAGCAGCTTGATTGGGCAGGGACGAGAGACCCAGTACTTC. The chain couples TRBV5-1 to TRBJ2-5; D is possibly TRBD1 or TRBD2 (5 bases each). CDR3 length: 15 amino acids. Germline V gene data show CDR1 as SGHRS and CDR2 as YFSETQ. V was clipped by 1 base and J by 4 bases, with 14 bases between them. The whole variable domain, remainder taken from reference TRBV5-1 and TRBJ2-5, is KAGVTQTPRYLIKTRGQQVTLSCSPISGHRSVSWYQQTPGQGLQFLFEYFSETQRNKGNFPGRFSGRQFSNSRSEMNVSTLELGDSALYLCASSLIGQGRETQYFGPGTRLLVL.

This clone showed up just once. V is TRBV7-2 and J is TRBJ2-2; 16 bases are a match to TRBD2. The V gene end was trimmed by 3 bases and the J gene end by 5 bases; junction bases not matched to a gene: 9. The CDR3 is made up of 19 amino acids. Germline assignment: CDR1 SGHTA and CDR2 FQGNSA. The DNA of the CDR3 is TGTGCCAGCAGCTTCCGCCCGGGACTAGCGGGAGGGGTTACCGGGGAGCTGTTTTTT. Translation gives CASSFRPGLAGGVTGELFF.

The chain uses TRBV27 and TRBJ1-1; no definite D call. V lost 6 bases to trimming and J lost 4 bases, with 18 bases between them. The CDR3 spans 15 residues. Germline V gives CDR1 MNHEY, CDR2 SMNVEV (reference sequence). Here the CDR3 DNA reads TGTGCCAGCAGGGAAGGCAGGTTTTTTGGCACTGAAGCTTTCTTT. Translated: CASREGRFFGTEAFF.

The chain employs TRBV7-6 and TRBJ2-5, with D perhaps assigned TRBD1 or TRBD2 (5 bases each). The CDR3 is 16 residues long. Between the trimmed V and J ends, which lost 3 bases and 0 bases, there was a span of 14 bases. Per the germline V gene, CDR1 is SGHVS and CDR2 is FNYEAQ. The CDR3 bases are TGTGCCAGCAGCTTTGATCCCGGGGCAGACCAAGAGACCCAGTACTTC. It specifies CASSFDPGADQETQYF.

The CDR3 loop is CASRKGGAGANVLTF. The DNA for the CDR3 is TGCGCCAGCAGGAAGGGAGGGGCTGGGGCCAACGTCCTGACTTTC. V usage is TRBV5-1 and J usage is TRBJ2-6, with TRBD2 identical over 7 bases. CDR1 is SGHRS, CDR2 YFSETQ, per germline. V shed 5 bases, J shed 2 bases, and the junction held 4 bases outside the gene matches. The length of the CDR3 is 15 residues.

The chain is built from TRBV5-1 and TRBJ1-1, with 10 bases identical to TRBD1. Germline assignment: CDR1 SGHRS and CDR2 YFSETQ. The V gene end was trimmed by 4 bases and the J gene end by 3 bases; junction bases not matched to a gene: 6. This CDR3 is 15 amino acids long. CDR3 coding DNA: TGCGCCAGCAGCACGGGACAGGGGATCTACACTGAAGCTTTCTTT. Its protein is CASSTGQGIYTEAFF.

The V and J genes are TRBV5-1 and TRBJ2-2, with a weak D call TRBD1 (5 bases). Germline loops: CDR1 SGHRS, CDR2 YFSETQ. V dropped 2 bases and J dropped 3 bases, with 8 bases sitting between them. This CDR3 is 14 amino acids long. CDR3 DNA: TGCGCCAGCAGCTTCCCCAGGGACACCGGGGAGCTGTTTTTT. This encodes CASSFPRDTGELFF.

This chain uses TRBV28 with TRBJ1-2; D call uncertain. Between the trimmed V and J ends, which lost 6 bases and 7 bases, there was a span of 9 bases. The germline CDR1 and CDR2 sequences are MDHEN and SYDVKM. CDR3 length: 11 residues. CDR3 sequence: CASSHRVGYTF. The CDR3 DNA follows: TGTGCCAGCAGCCACCGGGTTGGCTACACCTTC.

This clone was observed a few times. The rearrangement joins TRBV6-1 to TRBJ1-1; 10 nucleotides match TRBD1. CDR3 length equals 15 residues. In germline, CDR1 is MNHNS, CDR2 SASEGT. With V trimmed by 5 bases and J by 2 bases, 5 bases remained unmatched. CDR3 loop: CASSKRQGANTEAFF. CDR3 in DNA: TGTGCCAGCAGTAAACGACAGGGGGCAAACACTGAAGCTTTCTTT.

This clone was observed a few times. The CDR3 bases are TGCGCCAGCAGCTTTGAGCGGGGACCCCAGTACTTC. This gives the protein CASSFERGPQYF. The chain is built from TRBV5-1 and TRBJ2-4, with 7 bases that match TRBD2. CDR3 length: 12 residues. With V trimmed by 2 bases and J by 13 bases, 6 bases remained unmatched. From germline, CDR1 is SGHRS and CDR2 YFSETQ.